The T cell receptor (beta chain) described here comes from a study of blood T cell repertoires in COVID-19. About the study: Sites in the United States, Italy and Spain provided acute and convalescent COVID-19 samples. T cells, B-cell-depleted T cells, or PBMCs provided the cDNA or gDNA that served as material.

V lost 2 bases, J lost 5 bases, and 13 bases lay in between. Germline CDR1 and CDR2: MNHEY and SVGAGI. The CDR3 spans 15 residues. In the original workflow: It was from reference gene primer amplification that nucleated cell counts were estimated. Some clones are missing from TCRdb's copy, which holds only in-frame ones; the method was immunoSEQ multiplex PCR. That table furnishes V, J and clone size, whereas the DNA furnished D and trimming. The data show some 250,000 clones, 82% seen once. The sample was peripheral blood. This sequence was found in a woman aged 18-29 years with acute or convalescent COVID-19. This chain joins TRBV6-5 and TRBJ1-5; possibly TRBD1 for D (5 bases). CDR3 amino acids: CASSYKVAGHQPQHF. The CDR3 DNA reads as TGTGCCAGCAGTTACAAGGTGGCAGGGCATCAGCCCCAGCATTTT.